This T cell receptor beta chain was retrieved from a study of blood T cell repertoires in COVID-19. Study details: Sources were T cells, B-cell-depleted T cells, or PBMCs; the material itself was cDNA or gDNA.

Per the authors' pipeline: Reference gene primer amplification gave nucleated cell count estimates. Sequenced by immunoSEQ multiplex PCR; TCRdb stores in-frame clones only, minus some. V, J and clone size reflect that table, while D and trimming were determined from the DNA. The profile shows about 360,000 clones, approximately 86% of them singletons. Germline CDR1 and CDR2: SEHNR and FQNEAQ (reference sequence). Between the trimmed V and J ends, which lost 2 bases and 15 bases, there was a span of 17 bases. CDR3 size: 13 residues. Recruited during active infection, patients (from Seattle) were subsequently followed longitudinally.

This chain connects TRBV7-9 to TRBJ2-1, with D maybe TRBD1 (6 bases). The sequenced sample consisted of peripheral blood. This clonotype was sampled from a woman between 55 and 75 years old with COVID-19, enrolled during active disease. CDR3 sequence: CASSLSAQGFLFF. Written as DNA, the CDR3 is TGTGCCAGCAGCTTATCGGCACAGGGATTTCTGTTCTTC. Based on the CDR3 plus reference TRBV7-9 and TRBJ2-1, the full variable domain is DTGVSQNPRHKITKRGQNVTFRCDPISEHNRLYWYRQTLGQGPEFLTYFQNEAQLEKSRLLSDRFSAERPKGSFSTLEIQRTEQGDSAMYLCASSLSAQGFLFFGPGTRLTVL.